The sample holds a few counts of the clone carrying this T cell receptor (beta chain). Antigen specificity is unknown. The sample originates from a study of Graves' ophthalmopathy and Graves' hyperthyroidism. Notes on the study in general: Most clonotypes expanded in thyroid above 0.001 frequency were present in blood too. Progression of ophthalmopathy was predicted by the model with about 67% sensitivity and around 72% specificity.

Using RNA transcripts, the TCR beta CDR3 regions were amplified. Scientists carried out first-round RT-PCR using HTBI primers and then a second-round multiplex PCR. TCRdb fed the multiplex PCR reads into MiXCR, producing one record per CDR3 protein. Of about 590,000 distinct CDR3 sequences listed, less than 40% are singletons. The germline V gene has CDR1 SQVTM and CDR2 ANQGSEA. V lost 5 bases, J lost 7 bases, and 15 bases lay in between. The CDR3 consists of 13 residues. The receptor's source is an adult man with Graves' hyperthyroidism. V is TRBV29-1 and J is TRBJ1-5; weak D call: TRBD1 (5 bases). The material sequenced was peripheral blood or thyroid tissue (not recorded which). The CDR3 region has the DNA TGCAGCGTTTACTCAGGGTCTGGGCAGCCCCAGCATTTT. It is translated as CSVYSGSGQPQHF.